This T cell receptor beta chain was retrieved from a study of identical twins. Study results and caveats: Models underestimated out-of-frame TCR alpha sharing in monozygotic twins. Memory repertoires showed no such pattern, whereas abundant cord blood beta clonotypes carried fewer insertions. Where out-of-frame alpha sequences were twin-shared, they showed excess low generation probability.

This clonotype has ten or more counts. Its antigen is unknown. Via MiXCR, TCRdb re-called the 5' RACE reads, giving one row per CDR3 protein. The sample lists 420,000 or so distinct CDR3 sequences; about 18% were seen once. The CDR3 totals 11 residues. V was cut by 5 bases and J by 3 bases, with 2 bases left in between. This chain connects TRBV12-3 or TRBV12-4 to TRBJ2-1; D ambiguous. Source material: naive T cells sorted from blood. The clonotype originates from a man in his forties or fifties in good health. The CDR3, as DNA: TGTGCCAGCAGTCGCTACAATGAGCAGTTCTTC. This sequence encodes CASSRYNEQFF.